This T cell receptor beta chain is drawn from a study of tumor and adjacent non-tumor tissue in lung cancer. Points from the study as a whole: TCR diversity was significantly greater in tumor than normal lung tissue.

This CDR3 spans 15 amino acids. This sample's RNA came from whole unsorted tissue. Three rounds of nested PCR, following a modified ARM-PCR protocol, produced the TCRbeta library. Via MiXCR, TCRdb re-called the multiplex PCR reads, giving one row per CDR3 protein. The sample contains approximately 150,000 distinct CDR3 sequences, approximately 66% of which appear only once. This clonotype was picked up one time. Its antigen is not known. The junction differs from germline at one of its ends, possibly a read error. Material: lung tumor tissue. The gene calls are TRBV12-3 or TRBV12-4 and TRBJ2-2; D may be TRBD1 (5 bases). This receptor was identified in a man aged 55 to 70 with small cell lung cancer. CDR3 coding DNA: TGTGCCAGCAGTTTACGCCAGGGCCCCACCAGGGAGCTGTTTTTT. Translating gives CASSLRQGPTRELFF.